These 14 T cell receptor beta chains were sequenced from one sample in a study of blood T cell repertoires in COVID-19. Repertoires were generated with immunoSEQ multiplex PCR, while TCRdb's copy carries only in-frame clones and drops some. Of 58,000 or so clones listed, around 85% are singletons. What was sequenced was peripheral blood. The receptor set was obtained from a woman in her sixties or seventies with active COVID-19.

V usage is TRBV10-1 and J usage is TRBJ2-1; 13 nucleotides align to TRBD2. The CDR3 totals 15 residues. The germline V gene encodes CDR1 WNHNN and CDR2 SYGVQD (reference sequence). V lost 5 bases, J lost 3 bases, and 1 base stayed unmatched. This CDR3 is CASSRTSGGYNEQFF. DNA of the CDR3: TGCGCCAGCAGTCGGACTAGCGGGGGCTACAATGAGCAGTTCTTC.

The chain uses TRBV7-9 and TRBJ2-2; D gene uncertain. V dropped 3 bases and J dropped 7 bases, with 9 bases sitting between them. Germline V gives CDR1 SEHNR, CDR2 FQNEAQ (reference sequence). CDR3 length: 13 residues. In DNA form, the CDR3 reads TGTGCCAGCAGCTTGTCTAACGGCGGGGAGCTGTTTTTT. Amino acid sequence: CASSLSNGGELFF.

This clone was observed a handful of times. V usage is TRBV10-1 and J usage is TRBJ2-7, with TRBD2 matching over 11 bases. This CDR3 contains 14 residues. The junction had 2 bases not matched to a gene; V was cut back by 3 bases and J by 4 bases. In germline, CDR1 is WNHNN, CDR2 SYGVQD (reference sequence). CDR3 sequence: CASSDSSGRYEQYF. The CDR3 DNA follows: TGCGCCAGCAGTGACTCTAGCGGGAGGTACGAGCAGTACTTC.

This clone was found once. V usage is TRBV3-1 (or the pseudogene TRBV3-2) and J usage is TRBJ1-5, with 8 bases aligning to TRBD1. The germline V gene encodes CDR1 LGHDT and CDR2 YNNKEL (reference sequence). V shed 4 bases, J shed 6 bases, and the junction held 11 bases outside the gene matches. CDR3 length equals 16 residues. The CDR3 loop reads CASSPKGQGAGQPQHF. In nucleotides, the CDR3 is TGTGCCAGCAGCCCTAAAGGACAGGGCGCGGGTCAGCCCCAGCATTTT.

This rearrangement joins TRBV6-1 to TRBJ1-1, with D hard to call. CDR3 length: 15 amino acids. Trimming shortened V by 2 bases and J by 6 bases, and 16 bases separated the two germline ends. Germline loops: CDR1 MNHNS, CDR2 SASEGT. For the CDR3, the DNA is TGTGCCAGCAGTGAAAGGCTGGCTATAGCATCTGAAGCTTTCTTT. This sequence encodes CASSERLAIASEAFF.

The V and J genes are TRBV6-6 and TRBJ2-3; 11 bases fit TRBD2. The V gene's germline CDR1 is MNHNY and CDR2 SVGAGI (reference sequence). CDR3 length: 17 amino acids. Trimming cost V 6 bases and J 2 bases; bases outside gene matches: 10. The CDR3 loop is CASSRGRLAGLTDTQYF. The DNA for the CDR3 is TGTGCCAGCAGCCGAGGCCGACTAGCGGGACTCACAGATACGCAGTATTTT.

This clone was counted once. The gene calls are TRBV28 and TRBJ1-1; 11 bases are a match to TRBD1. The CDR3 has 14 amino acids. Germline CDR1 MDHEN, CDR2 SYDVKM. Trimming cost V 6 bases and J 1 base; bases outside gene matches: 1. CDR3 amino acids: CASRGTGGNTEAFF. The CDR3 DNA reads TGTGCCAGCAGGGGGACAGGGGGGAACACTGAAGCTTTCTTT.

The rearrangement links TRBV5-6 to TRBJ2-1; 12 positions match TRBD1. In germline, CDR1 is SGHDT, CDR2 YYEEEE. The ends lost 7 bases at V and 8 bases at J; junction bases unmatched: 4. This CDR3 has 13 residues. CDR3 loop: CASRDRGRHEQFF. CDR3 DNA: TGTGCCAGCCGGGACAGGGGGCGTCATGAGCAGTTCTTC.

V is TRBV9 and J is TRBJ1-3; no clear D gene. This CDR3 has 14 residues. Per the germline V gene, CDR1 is SGDLS and CDR2 is YYNGEE. V shed 0 bases and J shed 4 bases, with 8 bases lying between them. As DNA, the CDR3 is TGTGCCAGCAGCGTAGACAGTCCCGGAAACACCATATATTTT. Amino acid sequence: CASSVDSPGNTIYF.

V gene TRBV25-1 combines with J gene TRBJ2-5, with a tentative D call TRBD2 (6 bases). The CDR3 contains 14 residues. Germline V lookup: CDR1 MGHDK, CDR2 SYGVNS. Trimming cost V 2 bases and J 2 bases, with 9 bases left between them. The CDR3 loop reads CASSELGGQETQYF. The CDR3 region has the DNA TGTGCCAGCAGTGAACTCGGGGGACAAGAGACCCAGTACTTC.

V is TRBV14 and J is TRBJ1-1; D uncertain. CDR3 length: 14 amino acids. V was cut by 0 bases and J by 0 bases, with 5 bases left in between. Germline CDR1 SGHDN, CDR2 FVKESK. The CDR3 DNA is TGTGCCAGCAGCCAAGATACGGTGAACACTGAAGCTTTCTTT. It specifies CASSQDTVNTEAFF.

The CDR3 here is CASSTSKEQFF. CDR3 coding DNA: TGTGCCAGCAGCACGAGTAAGGAGCAGTTCTTC. The V and J genes are TRBV11-3 and TRBJ2-1; D unresolved. Germline CDR1 is SGHNT and CDR2 is YENEEA. Trimming cost V 5 bases and J 10 bases, with 9 bases left between them. The CDR3 runs to 11 residues.

The chain couples TRBV28 to TRBJ2-7; the match to TRBD1 covers 7 bases. J gave up 2 bases and V 6 bases, and 10 bases lay outside the gene matches. The length of the CDR3 is 15 residues. CDR1 MDHEN and CDR2 SYDVKM come from the germline V gene. For the CDR3, the DNA is TGTGCCAGCAGACTCCAGACAGGGAGCACCTACGAGCAGTACTTC. Translated: CASRLQTGSTYEQYF.

The J gene is TRBJ2-7, the V gene TRBV30; no reliable D call. The CDR3 has 13 residues. V lost 0 bases, J lost 3 bases, and 9 bases lay in between. Germline CDR1 GTSNPN, CDR2 SVGIG (reference sequence). The CDR3 region is CAWSVGGFYEQYF. Written as DNA, the CDR3 is TGTGCCTGGAGTGTAGGCGGTTTCTACGAGCAGTACTTC.